A selection of T cell receptor beta chains follows, all from one sample in a study of CD8 T cells in ankylosing spondylitis. TCRdb passed the 5' RACE reads through MiXCR, listing each CDR3 protein once. The table has 150,000 to 200,000 distinct CDR3 sequences, 13% seen once. The specimen was blood, either unsorted or a sorted T cell fraction (not recorded which). These receptors all come from a female donor with ankylosing spondylitis or in good health (not recorded which). CDR3s include the opening cysteine and the closing phenylalanine or tryptophan. The D gene is left open where the match is weak. The size field is filled for only some rows; it gives once, few, many or a size class.

j_call: TRBJ1-1
clone_size: many
d_call: NA
v_call: TRBV7-9
cdr3_nt: TGTGCCAGCAGCCCGGTGGGGGGGACTGAAGCTTTCTTT
cdr3_aa: CASSPVGGTEAFF

j_call: TRBJ2-5
clone_size: many
d_call: NA
v_call: TRBV9
cdr3_nt: TGTGCCAGCAGCGTAGCTCCGACAGTCTATCAGTACTTC
cdr3_aa: CASSVAPTVYQYF

j_call: TRBJ2-5
clone_size: many
d_call: TRBD2
v_call: TRBV12-3/TRBV12-4
cdr3_nt: TGTGCCAGCAGTCCGACTAGCGGGAGCCTTCGAGAGACCCAGTACTTC
cdr3_aa: CASSPTSGSLRETQYF

j_call: TRBJ2-1
clone_size: many
d_call: NA
v_call: TRBV11-1
cdr3_nt: TGTGCCAGCAGCTTGAAGTACAATGAGCAGTTCTTC
cdr3_aa: CASSLKYNEQFF

j_call: TRBJ2-1
clone_size: NA
d_call: NA
v_call: TRBV15
cdr3_nt: TGTGCCACCAGCAGAGATCGGGGAGAGGGGTACAATGAGCAGTTCTTC
cdr3_aa: CATSRDRGEGYNEQFF

j_call: TRBJ2-3
clone_size: NA
d_call: TRBD2
v_call: TRBV4-1
cdr3_nt: TGCGCCAGCCGACTAGCGGGAAGCACAGATACGCAGTATTTT
cdr3_aa: CASRLAGSTDTQYF

j_call: TRBJ2-7
clone_size: many
d_call: NA
v_call: TRBV7-9
cdr3_nt: TGTGCCAGCAGCTTACCTCAGGGCTACGAGCAGTACTTC
cdr3_aa: CASSLPQGYEQYF

j_call: TRBJ2-5
clone_size: many
d_call: NA
v_call: TRBV5-1
cdr3_nt: TGCGCCAGCAGCTTCCAGGGGGGAGAGACCCAGTACTTC
cdr3_aa: CASSFQGGETQYF

j_call: TRBJ2-7
clone_size: many
d_call: TRBD2
v_call: TRBV20-1
cdr3_nt: TGCAGTGCTAGAGACCTGGGACTAGAATTTTCCTACGAGCAGTACTTC
cdr3_aa: CSARDLGLEFSYEQYF

j_call: TRBJ2-5
clone_size: many
d_call: NA
v_call: TRBV7-9
cdr3_nt: TGTGCCAGCAGCTTATCGGCAGGGGCCCAAGAGACCCAGTACTTC
cdr3_aa: CASSLSAGAQETQYF

j_call: TRBJ2-7
clone_size: few
d_call: TRBD1
v_call: TRBV7-2
cdr3_nt: TGTGCCAGCAGCTCTAGAGGGGGCGGACTGGCTCCCGAGCAGTACTTC
cdr3_aa: CASSSRGGGLAPEQYF

j_call: TRBJ2-1
clone_size: many
d_call: NA
v_call: TRBV27
cdr3_nt: TGTGCCAGCAGTTCAAGCGGGTTATACAATGAGCAGTTCTTC
cdr3_aa: CASSSSGLYNEQFF

j_call: TRBJ1-1
clone_size: many
d_call: NA
v_call: TRBV6-6
cdr3_nt: TGTGCCAGCAGACGTTTGGGAGCTTTCTTT
cdr3_aa: CASRRLGAFF

j_call: TRBJ2-1
clone_size: few
d_call: NA
v_call: TRBV12-3/TRBV12-4
cdr3_nt: TGTGCCAGCAGTTTAAAGGAGCCGACGTACGGTGAGCAGTTCTTC
cdr3_aa: CASSLKEPTYGEQFF

j_call: TRBJ2-3
clone_size: many
d_call: TRBD1
v_call: TRBV2
cdr3_nt: TGTGCCAGCAGTGAGGGCAGGGGGCGCGGCACAGATACGCAGTATTTT
cdr3_aa: CASSEGRGRGTDTQYF

j_call: TRBJ2-7
clone_size: many
d_call: TRBD1
v_call: TRBV20-1
cdr3_nt: TGCAGTGCTAGAGCTCCCGGGACAGGGCCGTACGAGCAGTACTTC
cdr3_aa: CSARAPGTGPYEQYF

j_call: TRBJ2-1
clone_size: few
d_call: NA
v_call: TRBV5-5
cdr3_nt: TGTGCCAGCAGCTTGGGCGGACAGCTAGCGACCTCCTACAATGAGCAGTTCTTC
cdr3_aa: CASSLGGQLATSYNEQFF

j_call: TRBJ2-2
clone_size: many
d_call: TRBD2
v_call: TRBV3-1
cdr3_nt: TGTGCCAGCAGCCAAAGCGGGAGAAACCCCGGGGAGCTGTTTTTT
cdr3_aa: CASSQSGRNPGELFF

j_call: TRBJ2-1
clone_size: many
d_call: TRBD2
v_call: TRBV7-8
cdr3_nt: TGTGCCAGCAGCCCTCCGGGACTAGCGGGAGGGACATACAATGAGCAGTTCTTC
cdr3_aa: CASSPPGLAGGTYNEQFF

j_call: TRBJ2-1
clone_size: NA
d_call: TRBD2
v_call: TRBV28
cdr3_nt: TGTGCCAGCAGTCCCTCCCTAGCGGGAGCGAGGAATGAGCAGTTCTTC
cdr3_aa: CASSPSLAGARNEQFF

j_call: TRBJ2-3
clone_size: many
d_call: NA
v_call: TRBV6-1
cdr3_nt: TGTGCCAGCAGGCCTCAGCCGGGGGCGAGTGATACGCAGTATTTT
cdr3_aa: CASRPQPGASDTQYF

j_call: TRBJ1-5
clone_size: many
d_call: TRBD1
v_call: TRBV20-1
cdr3_nt: TGCAGTGCTGGCGAACAGGGGGCGGGTACCGATCAGCCCCAGCATTTT
cdr3_aa: CSAGEQGAGTDQPQHF

j_call: TRBJ2-7
clone_size: many
d_call: NA
v_call: TRBV20-1
cdr3_nt: TGCAGTGCTAGAGGAGCAAGCGAGCAGTACTTC
cdr3_aa: CSARGASEQYF

j_call: TRBJ2-6
clone_size: many
d_call: NA
v_call: TRBV6-2/TRBV6-3
cdr3_nt: TGTGCCAGCAGTCCTCTGCCCCCGGGAGGGGCCAACGTCCTGACTTTC
cdr3_aa: CASSPLPPGGANVLTF

j_call: TRBJ1-2
clone_size: few
d_call: NA
v_call: TRBV5-1
cdr3_nt: TGCGCCAGCAGCACCTCCACAGGGTACTCCTATGGCTACACCTTC
cdr3_aa: CASSTSTGYSYGYTF

j_call: TRBJ2-5
clone_size: NA
d_call: TRBD2
v_call: TRBV30
cdr3_nt: TGTGCCTGGAGTGTACTAGCGGGAGAGACCCAGTACTTC
cdr3_aa: CAWSVLAGETQYF

j_call: TRBJ2-5
clone_size: many
d_call: TRBD1
v_call: TRBV28
cdr3_nt: TGTGCCAGCAGTTCCGAGGACAGGGGGCGACGGACCCAGTACTTC
cdr3_aa: CASSSEDRGRRTQYF

j_call: TRBJ1-5
clone_size: few
d_call: NA
v_call: TRBV18
cdr3_nt: TGTGCCAGCTCACCCCAACAGGGCGACGTTCAGCCCCAGCATTTT
cdr3_aa: CASSPQQGDVQPQHF

j_call: TRBJ2-7
clone_size: few
d_call: NA
v_call: TRBV6-2/TRBV6-3
cdr3_nt: TGTGCCAGCAGTTACTCTTCCGGACCCTACGAGCAGTACTTC
cdr3_aa: CASSYSSGPYEQYF

j_call: TRBJ2-7
clone_size: many
d_call: NA
v_call: TRBV4-3
cdr3_nt: TGCGCCAGCAGCCAAGGGGCTAGATCCTACGAGCAGTACTTC
cdr3_aa: CASSQGARSYEQYF

j_call: TRBJ2-2
clone_size: many
d_call: NA
v_call: TRBV12-3/TRBV12-4
cdr3_nt: TGTGCCAGCAGTTTAAGGGACACCGGGGAGCTGTTTTTT
cdr3_aa: CASSLRDTGELFF